Listed here are 5 T cell receptor beta chains from one sample, sequenced in a study of cytomegalovirus exposure and HLA in healthy donors (dated by TCRdb to the late 2010s). Library preparation used the immunoSEQ multiplex PCR assay. The multiplex PCR relied on a mix of 60 forward primers for TCR Vbeta segments and 13 reverse primers for TCR Jbeta segments. Sourced from immuneACCESS, this table was stored by TCRdb with only in-frame sequences that have V and J called. A share of the clones is absent; for the studies checked, an unresolved V gene accounts for under half, and the remainder has no known explanation. Within this sample are 150,000 to 200,000 clones, with 70% to 80% of them counted one time only. The ten biggest clones cover 1.5% to 2% of the sample. The sequencing input was PBMCs. The origin of the receptors is a man in his late teens or twenties in good health and CMV-seronegative.

The rearrangement joins TRBV5-1 to TRBJ2-1, with 8 bases that match TRBD2. Germline V lookup: CDR1 SGHRS, CDR2 YFSETQ. The CDR3 has 16 residues. V lost 2 bases to trimming and J lost 7 bases; unmatched junction nucleotides: 11. In DNA, the CDR3 is TGCGCCAGCAGCTTAGACCCAACTAGCGGTTGGAATGAGCAGTTCTTC. Protein product: CASSLDPTSGWNEQFF.

The chain combines TRBV9 with TRBJ2-5, with TRBD1 matching 7 bases. The CDR3 has 15 residues. V shed 3 bases, J shed 4 bases, and the junction held 9 bases outside the gene matches. Germline loops: CDR1 SGDLS, CDR2 YYNGEE. The CDR3 loop is CASSAGQLRGETQYF. Written as DNA, the CDR3 is TGTGCCAGCAGCGCGGGACAGCTGAGGGGAGAGACCCAGTACTTC.

J is TRBJ2-7 and V is TRBV2, with TRBD1 identical over 9 bases. With V trimmed by 10 bases and J by 4 bases, 14 bases remained unmatched. Germline V CDR1 and CDR2: SNHLY, FYNNEI. The CDR3 length is 15 residues. For the CDR3, the DNA is TGTGCCACCACCCTACCGGGGACAGGGTGGTACGAGCAGTACTTC. As protein: CATTLPGTGWYEQYF.

The V and J genes are TRBV6-1 and TRBJ1-6; no reliable D call. The V end lost 11 bases, the J end lost 6 bases, and 11 bases lay between the germline ends. The V gene's germline CDR1 is MNHNS and CDR2 SASEGT. The CDR3 is made up of 12 amino acids. CDR3 sequence reads: CASGYLNSPLHF. The DNA for the CDR3 is TGTGCCTCGGGATACCTTAATTCACCCCTCCACTTT.

The rearrangement joins TRBV7-2 to TRBJ2-7; 8 bases line up with TRBD2. J gave up 3 bases and V 4 bases, and 8 bases lay outside the gene matches. Germline assignment: CDR1 SGHTA and CDR2 FQGNSA. The CDR3 contains 15 residues. The CDR3 spells CASSSRGGFFYEQYF. The CDR3 coding sequence is TGTGCCAGCAGCTCCCGGGGGGGGTTCTTCTACGAGCAGTACTTC.